A single sample is the source of the 13 T cell receptor beta chains below, sequenced in a study of T cell clonotyping in hematopoietic cell transplantation. TCRdb's table, derived via immunoSEQ multiplex PCR, lists solely in-frame clones and lacks some. The table shows some 30,000 clones, with 93% occurring only once. Stated time point: recipient sample about 28 days before transplant, after cytoreduction. This material consisted of peripheral blood mononuclear cells, taken before stem cell transplant. The receptors stem from a man between 50 and 59 years old with acute myeloid leukemia. Some clones in this sample may be carry-over from other donors' samples.

V and J are TRBV5-5 and TRBJ1-5; TRBD1 agrees at 7 bases. V trimming: 3 bases; J trimming: 0 bases; junction bases outside the gene matches: 9. The CDR3 sequence is 17 residues long. Germline V lookup: CDR1 SGHKS, CDR2 YYEKEE (reference sequence). This CDR3 is CASSYSGTVYSNQPQHF. In nucleotides, the CDR3 is TGTGCCAGCAGCTACTCCGGGACAGTCTATAGCAATCAGCCCCAGCATTTT.

The chain uses TRBV5-1 and TRBJ1-1; D unresolved. The germline gives CDR1 SGHRS, CDR2 YFSETQ. The CDR3 has 14 residues. The V end lost 4 bases, the J end lost 4 bases, and 14 bases lay between the germline ends. CDR3 amino acids: CASSLRTEGTEAFF. In DNA, the CDR3 is TGCGCCAGCAGCCTTAGGACCGAGGGCACTGAAGCTTTCTTT.

This clone was detected only a few times. This rearrangement joins TRBV9 to TRBJ1-6; D is unclear. The CDR3 runs 16 residues. Trimming cost V 1 base and J 7 bases, with 15 bases left between them. Germline CDR1 SGDLS, CDR2 YYNGEE. In DNA form, the CDR3 reads TGTGCCAGCAGCGTAAACAGCCAACCGATAAATTCACCCCTCCACTTT. The encoded protein is CASSVNSQPINSPLHF.

The chain combines TRBV9 with TRBJ2-1; 10 positions match TRBD1. V shed 0 bases, J shed 8 bases, and the junction held 5 bases outside the gene matches. Germline loops: CDR1 SGDLS, CDR2 YYNGEE. The CDR3 is made up of 15 amino acids. CDR3 bases: TGTGCCAGCAGCGTAGATGATGGGACAGGGGATGAGCAGTTCTTC. Amino acids: CASSVDDGTGDEQFF. Combining the CDR3 with reference TRBV9 and TRBJ2-1 gives the whole variable domain DSGVTQTPKHLITATGQRVTLRCSPRSGDLSVYWYQQSLDQGLQFLIQYYNGEERAKGNILERFSAQQFPDLHSELNLSSLELGDSALYFCASSVDDGTGDEQFFGPGTRLTVL.

The gene calls are TRBV7-2 and TRBJ2-5; 10 nucleotides line up with TRBD1. CDR3 length: 14 amino acids. Germline CDR1 reads SGHTA; CDR2 reads FQGNSA. The V segment lost 4 bases and the J segment 5 bases; nucleotides outside the gene matches: 4. CDR3 nucleotide sequence: TGTGCCAGCAGCTGGGGGGGACAGGGGGAGACCCAGTACTTC. Protein sequence: CASSWGGQGETQYF.

The rearrangement links TRBV19 to TRBJ2-5; tentatively, D is TRBD2 (7 bases). Germline lookup yields CDR1 LNHDA and CDR2 SQIVND (reference sequence). The V end was cut by 4 bases, the J end by 6 bases, with 18 bases between. The CDR3 is made up of 15 amino acids. CDR3 amino acids: CASSTQEGGGKTQYF. In nucleotides, the CDR3 is TGTGCCAGTAGTACCCAGGAGGGGGGAGGGAAGACCCAGTACTTC.

The V and J genes are TRBV7-2 and TRBJ1-2, with a tentative D call TRBD1 (6 bases). The germline V and J ends were trimmed by 5 bases and 3 bases, with 13 bases remaining between them. The CDR3 loop spans 14 amino acids. The germline CDR1 and CDR2 sequences are SGHTA and FQGNSA. CDR3 nucleotides: TGTGCCAGCAGCCTACGGGACACATACTATGGCTACACCTTC. Translating gives CASSLRDTYYGYTF.

This chain links TRBV7-2 with TRBJ1-5; D not certain. This CDR3 contains 15 residues. CDR1 SGHTA and CDR2 FQGNSA come from the germline V gene. The ends were cut back, 5 bases at V and 6 bases at J, with 17 bases in the middle. The CDR3 nucleotides are TGTGCCAGCAGCCCCGGGGTCCGGGAGTCTCAGCCCCAGCATTTT. It encodes CASSPGVRESQPQHF.

This clone was observed a few times. Other DNA sequences in this specimen translate into the identical CDR3. This chain joins TRBV11-2 and TRBJ2-7; tentative D call: TRBD2 (6 bases). Deletions cut 2 bases from V and 3 bases from J, with 8 bases between. The CDR3 is 13 amino acids. Germline V gene sequence: CDR1 SGHAT, CDR2 FQNNGV. The CDR3 loop reads CASSLQTSYEQYF. The CDR3 DNA sequence: TGTGCCAGCAGCTTACAGACTAGCTACGAGCAGTACTTC.

A single count supports this clone. The V call is TRBV7-9, the J call TRBJ2-7; D is unresolved. The CDR3 length is 14 residues. Between the trimmed V and J ends, which lost 5 bases and 3 bases, there was a span of 14 bases. Germline V CDR1 and CDR2: SEHNR, FQNEAQ (reference sequence). Here the CDR3 reads CASSHPSGGYEQYF. CDR3 bases: TGTGCCAGCAGCCACCCCTCTGGCGGCTACGAGCAGTACTTC.

The V gene is TRBV27, the J gene TRBJ2-3; D is unresolved. Germline V gives CDR1 MNHEY, CDR2 SMNVEV (reference sequence). This CDR3 contains 12 residues. V shed 4 bases and J shed 4 bases, with 6 bases lying between them. CDR3 DNA sequence: TGTGCCAGCAGTTCCTCGGCAGATACGCAGTATTTT. It is translated as CASSSSADTQYF.

J is TRBJ1-1 and V is TRBV12-5; D gene unclear. The CDR3 consists of 13 residues. Germline lookup yields CDR1 LGHNT and CDR2 FRNRAP. Trimming took off 1 base at V and 5 bases at J, with 8 bases between the two ends. The CDR3 DNA is TGTGCTAGTGGTTTGGCCCTGGGTACTGAAGCTTTCTTT. Translating gives CASGLALGTEAFF.

J is TRBJ2-3 and V is TRBV9; possibly TRBD1 for D (6 bases). Per the germline V gene, CDR1 is SGDLS and CDR2 is YYNGEE. The CDR3 extends over 14 amino acids. Trimming removed 3 bases at V and 2 bases at J, with 10 bases between. CDR3 amino acids: CASSGGRHTDTQYF. CDR3 in DNA: TGTGCCAGCAGCGGGGGGCGGCACACAGATACGCAGTATTTT. The variable domain in full, completed from reference TRBV9 and TRBJ2-3, reads DSGVTQTPKHLITATGQRVTLRCSPRSGDLSVYWYQQSLDQGLQFLIQYYNGEERAKGNILERFSAQQFPDLHSELNLSSLELGDSALYFCASSGGRHTDTQYFGPGTRLTVL.